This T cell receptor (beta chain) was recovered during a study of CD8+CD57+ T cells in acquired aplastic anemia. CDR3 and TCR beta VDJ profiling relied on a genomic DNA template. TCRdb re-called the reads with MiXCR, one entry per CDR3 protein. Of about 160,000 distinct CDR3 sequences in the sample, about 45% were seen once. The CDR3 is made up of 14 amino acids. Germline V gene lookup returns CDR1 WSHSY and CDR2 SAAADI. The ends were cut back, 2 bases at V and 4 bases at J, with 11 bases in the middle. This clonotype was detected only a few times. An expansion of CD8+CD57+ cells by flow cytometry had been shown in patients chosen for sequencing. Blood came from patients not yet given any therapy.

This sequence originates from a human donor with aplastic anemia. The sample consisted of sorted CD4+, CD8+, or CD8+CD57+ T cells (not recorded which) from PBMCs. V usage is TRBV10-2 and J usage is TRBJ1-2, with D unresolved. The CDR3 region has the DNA TGCGCCAGCAGTGAGGAGGGCAGATTCTATGGCTACACCTTC. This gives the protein CASSEEGRFYGYTF.